By frequency in the sample, the clone carrying this TCR beta chain is medium-sized. Its antigen is not known. This sample was taken from a study of metastatic and nonmetastatic thyroid tumors. Study context: Blood and tumor or nodule tissue repertoires from malignant and benign thyroid patients were compared. General observations from the study: Relative to benign nodules, malignant thyroid tumors were reportedly characterized by significantly elevated TCR beta diversity in blood and tumor.

Original data processing: Building a distant-metastasis classifier for papillary thyroid cancer drew on CDR3 differences across clinicopathological groups. With MiXCR, TCRdb called clones anew from the PCR reads. The V and J calls reflect TCRdb's pipeline rather than the authors' work. The sample carries over 15,000 clones, roughly 29% recorded once. The germline V gene encodes CDR1 DFQATT and CDR2 SNEGSKA (reference sequence). This CDR3 spans 15 amino acids. V was trimmed by 6 bases and J by 7 bases, leaving 19 bases between them. No treatment of any kind had been given to any patient before thyroid surgery.

The sequenced material came from blood. The source is a female donor with papillary thyroid cancer or a benign thyroid nodule (not recorded which). Some clones in this sample may be carry-over from other donors' samples. The chain joins TRBV20-1 to TRBJ1-6; TRBD1 is a possible D gene (5 bases). CDR3 sequence (DNA): TGCAGTGCCGCGTCCTCCGGGACCCAAAATTCACCCCTCCACTTT. Translation: CSAASSGTQNSPLHF.